These 6 T cell receptor beta chains were sequenced from one sample in a study of blood T cell repertoires in COVID-19. The repertoire was sequenced with immunoSEQ multiplex PCR; TCRdb's copy has only in-frame clones and lacks some. Seen here are 220,000 or so clones, around four fifths observed once, and the top ten hold roughly 5.3%. The sample comprised peripheral blood. The receptor set was obtained from a woman aged 60 to 75 who had recovered from COVID-19.

This CDR3 reads CASSLESGFNEKLFF. In DNA, the CDR3 is TGCGCCAGCAGCTTGGAGTCAGGGTTTAATGAAAAACTGTTTTTT. The chain recombines TRBV5-1 with TRBJ1-4; perhaps TRBD1 as D (5 bases). The CDR3 spans 15 residues. Trimming removed 0 bases from V and 4 bases from J, with 10 bases in between. The germline V gene has CDR1 SGHRS and CDR2 YFSETQ.

This rearrangement joins TRBV9 to TRBJ1-4; 7 bases are shared with TRBD1. CDR3 length: 15 residues. Germline-derived CDR1 and CDR2 are SGDLS and YYNGEE. The J segment lost 3 bases and the V segment lost 3 bases, leaving 5 bases of the junction unmatched. The CDR3 coding sequence is TGTGCCAGCAGCGGAAACAGGGGTGCTAATGAAAAACTGTTTTTT. It is translated as CASSGNRGANEKLFF.

This chain links TRBV13 with TRBJ2-7; 11 nucleotides agree with TRBD2. The CDR3 runs 17 residues. Germline trimming cut 2 bases from V and 6 bases from J; bases unmatched to any gene: 12. Per germline, CDR1 PRHDT and CDR2 FYEKMQ (reference sequence). The CDR3 loop is CASSLMVAGGPFSEQYF. As DNA, the CDR3 is TGTGCCAGCAGCTTAATGGTAGCGGGGGGGCCTTTCTCCGAGCAGTACTTC.

This chain joins TRBV11-2 and TRBJ1-2, with TRBD1 matching over 8 bases. This CDR3 region has 13 residues. V dropped 3 bases and J dropped 8; count of bases not matched to a gene: 5. CDR1 is SGHAT and CDR2 is FQNNGV in the germline V gene. This chain's CDR3 is CASSFTTGAGYTF. In DNA form, the CDR3 reads TGTGCCAGCAGCTTCACGACAGGGGCGGGCTACACCTTC.

The chain uses TRBV7-2 and TRBJ1-2; D is uncertain. CDR3 length: 15 amino acids. Trimming shortened V by 1 base and J by 8 bases, and 17 bases separated the two germline ends. The germline CDR1 and CDR2 sequences are SGHTA and FQGNSA. CDR3 DNA sequence: TGTGCCAGCAGCTTAGATTTAGGACCGAGGGTGGGCTACACCTTC. Protein: CASSLDLGPRVGYTF. Using reference TRBV7-2 and TRBJ1-2 for the parts outside the CDR3, the full variable domain is GAGVSQSPSNKVTEKGKDVELRCDPISGHTALYWYRQSLGQGLEFLIYFQGNSAPDKSGLPSDRFSAERTGGSVSTLTIQRTQQEDSAVYLCASSLDLGPRVGYTFGSGTRLTVV.

The chain joins TRBV27 to TRBJ2-2, with TRBD2 matching over 14 bases. From germline, CDR1 is MNHEY and CDR2 SMNVEV (reference sequence). The ends lost 5 bases at V and 6 bases at J; junction bases unmatched: 2. The CDR3 contains 15 residues. Here the CDR3 reads CASSRGLAGAGELFF. CDR3 nucleotide sequence: TGTGCCAGCAGTAGGGGACTAGCGGGGGCCGGGGAGCTGTTTTTT.